The present T cell receptor beta chain was sequenced within a study of HIV-infected patients and healthy controls. All unsorted peripheral T cells were captured because whole blood was used without fractionation. V lost 3 bases and J lost 5, with 20 bases in between. The CDR3 is 16 amino acids. Looked up from germline, CDR1 is DFQATT and CDR2 is SNEGSKA (reference sequence). cDNA was made from approximately 0.55 ug RNA using alpha and beta constant primers. Using multiplexing indices, alpha and beta chain libraries were generated apart by chain-specific third strand synthesis. One primer pair amplified all rearrangements per chain; each cDNA got molecular barcodes. Via MiXCR, TCRdb re-called the 5' RACE reads, giving one row per CDR3 protein. The table has about 17,000 distinct CDR3 sequences, about 5% seen once. This clonotype has at least ten counts. The antigen is undetermined. The study's findings and limits: Donor HLA types were not determined in the study. In healthy controls, MAIT alpha CDR3s were common; in HIV+ repertoires, severely depleted.

The chain recombines TRBV20-1 with TRBJ2-1; maybe TRBD2 (7 bases). The receptor comes from an adult in good health. The sequencing sample was made of blood. The CDR3 coding sequence is TGCAGTGCTAGGACCGACGCGGGCGGGGGCGACAATGAGCAGTTCTTC. This encodes CSARTDAGGGDNEQFF.